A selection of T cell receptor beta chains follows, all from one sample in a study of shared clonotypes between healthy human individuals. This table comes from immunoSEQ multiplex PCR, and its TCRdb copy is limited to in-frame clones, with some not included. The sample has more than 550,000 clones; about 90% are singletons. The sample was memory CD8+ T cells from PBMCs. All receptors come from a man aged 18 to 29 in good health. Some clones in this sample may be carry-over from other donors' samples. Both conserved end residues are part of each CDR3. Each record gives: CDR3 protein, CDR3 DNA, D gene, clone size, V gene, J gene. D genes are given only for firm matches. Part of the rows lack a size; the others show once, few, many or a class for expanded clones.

CDR3: CASSFGVGYGYTF
DNA: TGTGCCAGCAGTTTTGGGGTCGGGTATGGCTACACCTTC
D: NA
size: NA
V: TRBV27
J: TRBJ1-2

CDR3: CASSTGYHDEQYF
DNA: TGTGCCAGCAGCACAGGGTATCACGACGAGCAGTACTTC
D: NA
size: NA
V: TRBV14
J: TRBJ2-7

CDR3: CASSQTDRSDEKLFF
DNA: TGCGCCAGCAGCCAAACGGACAGGAGTGATGAAAAACTGTTTTTT
D: TRBD1
size: once
V: TRBV4-1
J: TRBJ1-4

CDR3: CASSLNRDTEAFF
DNA: TGTGCCAGCAGCCTCAACAGGGACACTGAAGCTTTCTTT
D: NA
size: NA
V: TRBV6-5
J: TRBJ1-1

CDR3: CASSHPGADTGELFF
DNA: TGCGCCAGCAGCCACCCCGGGGCGGACACCGGGGAGCTGTTTTTT
D: NA
size: once
V: TRBV4-1
J: TRBJ2-2

CDR3: CASSEGSGANVLTF
DNA: TGTGCCAGCAGTGAAGGGTCTGGGGCCAACGTCCTGACTTTC
D: NA
size: few
V: TRBV6-4
J: TRBJ2-6

CDR3: CSVDSSTDTQYF
DNA: TGCAGCGTTGACAGTTCCACAGATACGCAGTATTTT
D: NA
size: NA
V: TRBV29-1
J: TRBJ2-3

CDR3: CASSTGTVYNEQFF
DNA: TGTGCCAGCAGTACCGGGACAGTCTACAATGAGCAGTTCTTC
D: TRBD1
size: NA
V: TRBV28
J: TRBJ2-1

CDR3: CASSQDGQTGGYEQYF
DNA: TGCGCCAGCAGCCAAGACGGCCAGACAGGGGGCTACGAGCAGTACTTC
D: TRBD1
size: NA
V: TRBV4-1
J: TRBJ2-7

CDR3: CASLRVRERENNEQFF
DNA: TGTGCCAGCCTCCGGGTGAGGGAGCGGGAGAACAATGAGCAGTTCTTC
D: TRBD2
size: NA
V: TRBV27
J: TRBJ2-1

CDR3: CAWSVQRGSPLHF
DNA: TGTGCCTGGAGTGTACAAAGGGGCTCACCCCTCCACTTT
D: NA
size: NA
V: TRBV30
J: TRBJ1-6

CDR3: CASTTRQGLNTGELFF
DNA: TGCGCCAGCACGACCCGACAGGGGTTGAACACCGGGGAGCTGTTTTTT
D: TRBD1
size: NA
V: TRBV5-1
J: TRBJ2-2

CDR3: CASSRGDRGGEKLFF
DNA: TGTGCCAGCAGCCGAGGCGACAGGGGTGGAGAAAAACTGTTTTTT
D: TRBD1
size: NA
V: TRBV25-1
J: TRBJ1-4

CDR3: CASSLRLSYEQYF
DNA: TGTGCCAGCAGCCTCCGGCTCTCCTACGAGCAGTACTTC
D: NA
size: NA
V: TRBV5-6
J: TRBJ2-7

CDR3: CASSPPGSEQFF
DNA: TGTGCCAGCAGCCCCCCGGGTAGTGAGCAGTTCTTC
D: NA
size: NA
V: TRBV9
J: TRBJ2-1

CDR3: CASSLTPTGAFYEQYF
DNA: TGTGCCAGCAGCTTAACCCCGACAGGGGCTTTCTACGAGCAGTACTTC
D: TRBD1
size: NA
V: TRBV7-9
J: TRBJ2-7

CDR3: CASPGANPLYGELFF
DNA: TGTGCCAGCCCCGGGGCTAACCCCCTTTACGGGGAGCTGTTTTTT
D: NA
size: NA
V: TRBV6-1
J: TRBJ2-2

CDR3: CASSHQKPAGPDLSGYTF
DNA: TGCGCCAGCAGCCACCAAAAGCCCGCTGGTCCTGACTTATCTGGCTACACCTTC
D: NA
size: NA
V: TRBV4-1
J: TRBJ1-2

CDR3: CASSPRTGEDGYTF
DNA: TGCGCCAGCAGCCCCCGGACAGGGGAGGATGGCTACACCTTC
D: TRBD1
size: NA
V: TRBV5-1
J: TRBJ1-2

CDR3: CASSPGLYSGANVLTF
DNA: TGCGCCAGCAGCCCCGGGTTATACTCTGGGGCCAACGTCCTGACTTTC
D: NA
size: NA
V: TRBV4-3
J: TRBJ2-6

CDR3: CASSFFGGDVSYEQYF
DNA: TGTGCCAGCAGTTTTTTCGGCGGGGACGTATCCTACGAGCAGTACTTC
D: NA
size: NA
V: TRBV6-5
J: TRBJ2-7

CDR3: CASSLASGSYEQYF
DNA: TGCGCCAGCAGCTTGGCTAGCGGGAGCTACGAGCAGTACTTC
D: TRBD2
size: NA
V: TRBV5-1
J: TRBJ2-7

CDR3: CASSLARGLNTEAFF
DNA: TGTGCCAGCAGCTTAGCGCGAGGGTTGAACACTGAAGCTTTCTTT
D: NA
size: NA
V: TRBV7-8
J: TRBJ1-1

CDR3: CASSLGQPSSYNSPLHF
DNA: TGTGCCAGCAGCTTAGGACAGCCTAGCTCCTATAATTCACCCCTCCACTTT
D: NA
size: once
V: TRBV7-9
J: TRBJ1-6

CDR3: CASSQVWDYSGRGYNEQFF
DNA: TGCGCCAGCAGCCAAGTGTGGGACTATAGCGGGAGGGGTTACAATGAGCAGTTCTTC
D: TRBD2
size: NA
V: TRBV4-3
J: TRBJ2-1

CDR3: CASSLGANTEAFF
DNA: TGTGCCAGCAGCTTAGGCGCGAACACTGAAGCTTTCTTT
D: NA
size: NA
V: TRBV7-9
J: TRBJ1-1

CDR3: CASSIAGRNSGNTIYF
DNA: TGTGCCAGTAGTATAGCCGGCCGAAATTCTGGAAACACCATATATTTT
D: NA
size: NA
V: TRBV19
J: TRBJ1-3

CDR3: CASSFFSGAGELFF
DNA: TGTGCCAGCAGTTTTTTCAGTGGGGCGGGGGAGCTGTTTTTT
D: NA
size: NA
V: TRBV27
J: TRBJ2-2

CDR3: CASSAPGTAYGYTF
DNA: TGTGCCAGCAGCGCTCCCGGGACAGCCTATGGCTACACCTTC
D: TRBD1
size: NA
V: TRBV2
J: TRBJ1-2

CDR3: CASSLRPMRVYEQYF
DNA: TGTGCCAGCAGCTTACGCCCCATGAGGGTCTACGAGCAGTACTTC
D: NA
size: once
V: TRBV7-3
J: TRBJ2-7

CDR3: CASSFYVGQGFNQPQHF
DNA: TGTGCCAGCAGTTTTTATGTGGGACAGGGGTTCAATCAGCCCCAGCATTTT
D: TRBD1
size: NA
V: TRBV28
J: TRBJ1-5

CDR3: CASSESDGRSYNEQFF
DNA: TGTGCCAGCAGCGAATCGGACGGCCGCTCCTACAATGAGCAGTTCTTC
D: NA
size: NA
V: TRBV28
J: TRBJ2-1

CDR3: CASSIRLAGVIHEQFF
DNA: TGTGCCAGTAGTATAAGACTAGCGGGAGTCATCCATGAGCAGTTCTTC
D: TRBD2
size: NA
V: TRBV19
J: TRBJ2-1

CDR3: CTSSQDPELAGGPNTGELFF
DNA: TGCACCAGCAGCCAAGATCCCGAGCTAGCGGGAGGCCCGAACACCGGGGAGCTGTTTTTT
D: NA
size: NA
V: TRBV1
J: TRBJ2-2

CDR3: CASSPGRGQGHTGELFF
DNA: TGTGCCAGCAGCCCTGGCCGGGGACAGGGGCACACCGGGGAGCTGTTTTTT
D: TRBD1
size: NA
V: TRBV28
J: TRBJ2-2

CDR3: CASSLTGSQQYF
DNA: TGCGCCAGCAGCTTAACCGGGTCCCAGCAGTATTTT
D: NA
size: NA
V: TRBV5-1
J: TRBJ2-3

CDR3: CASSATGRDQPQHF
DNA: TGTGCCAGCAGCGCGACAGGGAGAGATCAGCCCCAGCATTTT
D: TRBD1
size: NA
V: TRBV2
J: TRBJ1-5

CDR3: CASSLAAGNEQFF
DNA: TGTGCCAGCAGCTTAGCAGCGGGGAATGAGCAGTTCTTC
D: TRBD2
size: NA
V: TRBV11-3
J: TRBJ2-1

CDR3: CASSFSGGPEAFF
DNA: TGTGCCAGCAGTTTTTCGGGGGGCCCTGAAGCTTTCTTT
D: NA
size: NA
V: TRBV27
J: TRBJ1-1

CDR3: CASSVGQGWETQYF
DNA: TGTGCCAGCAGCGTAGGACAGGGTTGGGAGACCCAGTACTTC
D: TRBD1
size: NA
V: TRBV9
J: TRBJ2-5

CDR3: CASSLIVEGASMIGETQYF
DNA: TGTGCCAGCAGCTTAATAGTAGAGGGGGCTAGTATGATAGGGGAGACCCAGTACTTC
D: TRBD1
size: once
V: TRBV5-6
J: TRBJ2-5

CDR3: CAWEGASLDNEQFF
DNA: NA
D: NA
size: NA
V: TRBV30
J: TRBJ2-1

CDR3: CASSVAGTHYEQYF
DNA: TGTGCCAGCAGCGTAGCCGGGACTCACTACGAGCAGTACTTC
D: NA
size: NA
V: TRBV9
J: TRBJ2-7

CDR3: CASSLGQGGLNYGYTF
DNA: TGTGCCAGCAGCTTAGGACAGGGGGGCCTTAACTATGGCTACACCTTC
D: TRBD1
size: NA
V: TRBV7-8
J: TRBJ1-2

CDR3: CASSLDGLAGLNTGELFF
DNA: TGTGCCAGCAGCTTAGACGGACTAGCGGGGCTGAACACCGGGGAGCTGTTTTTT
D: TRBD2
size: NA
V: TRBV11-3
J: TRBJ2-2

CDR3: CAWSPGYTYEQYF
DNA: TGTGCCTGGAGTCCCGGGTACACCTACGAGCAGTACTTC
D: NA
size: once
V: TRBV30
J: TRBJ2-7

CDR3: CASSLRDRGRTDTQYF
DNA: TGTGCCAGCAGCCTTCGGGACAGGGGGCGCACAGATACGCAGTATTTT
D: TRBD1
size: NA
V: TRBV4-2
J: TRBJ2-3

CDR3: CASSPQGAGDYEQYF
DNA: TGCGCCAGCAGCCCCCAGGGAGCGGGAGACTACGAGCAGTACTTC
D: TRBD2
size: NA
V: TRBV4-3
J: TRBJ2-7

CDR3: CASSSNRNTEAFF
DNA: TGTGCCAGCAGTTCCAATCGGAACACTGAAGCTTTCTTT
D: NA
size: NA
V: TRBV25-1
J: TRBJ1-1